This T cell receptor (beta chain) was sequenced in a study of early T cells in non-severe SARS-CoV-2 infection. Whole-study context: The authors sequenced bulk RNA from unsorted whole blood, leaving chains unpaired. Study-level findings and limits: Anti-spike CD8 specificities were favored by VDJdb matching, whose results missed private and CD4 specificities.

In germline, CDR1 is KGHDR, CDR2 SFDVKD. This CDR3 is 15 amino acids long. V was trimmed by 2 bases and J by 1 base, leaving 7 bases between them. In the case of this clonotype: Its antigen is currently unknown.

Each single cDNA molecule received a unique molecular identifier. TCRdb redid the calling of the 5' RACE reads with MiXCR, one entry per CDR3 protein. The sample lists more than 70,000 distinct CDR3 sequences; approximately 13% were seen once. V is TRBV24-1 and J is TRBJ2-2; the D is unclear. This receptor was identified in an adult who was a healthcare worker with PCR-confirmed SARS-CoV-2 infection or an uninfected control (not recorded which). The specimen was whole blood. The CDR3 DNA follows: TGTGCCACCAGTGATTCGGTAGTGAACACCGGGGAGCTGTTTTTT. It yields the protein CATSDSVVNTGELFF.